This TCR beta chain is from a study of blood T cell repertoires in COVID-19 (dated by TCRdb to 2020 to 2021). Regarding the research as a whole: Samples covering the acute and convalescent phases of COVID-19 were provided by collaborators in the United States, Italy and Spain. The material from the prospective study consisted of cDNA or gDNA derived from T cells, B-cell-depleted T cells, or PBMCs. Deeply sampled blood TCRbeta repertoires from subjects exposed to, actively infected with, or recovered from COVID-19 were included in the dataset. A freely available public database, intended as a resource for researchers studying the immune response to SARS-CoV-2, is where the repertoires were released. Samples came from the ongoing ImmuneRACE study (first 160 participants) plus 1,254 subjects from 6 global collaborators. The sample metadata nearly always contained a de-identified subject ID, COVID-19 status, age in years and sex. Where available, HLA class I and class II types were obtained from metadata supplied by the sample provider rather than from assay-based typing.

In regard to this clone: It lacks a known antigen. Base qualities are not provided; no much larger clone lies one nucleotide away.

TCRbeta CDR3 regions were amplified from genomic DNA using the immunoSEQ Assay, a bias-controlled multiplex PCR. Turning to the authors' computational methods: The number of nucleated cells in each sample was estimated by amplification of reference gene primers within the assay. To quantify the absolute abundance of each unique TCRbeta CDR3 rearrangement, sequence reads were collapsed and filtered. Productive Simpson clonality was computed per sample as the square root of Simpson's diversity index over productive rearrangements. Imported from immuneACCESS, the table was reduced by TCRdb to in-frame sequences with V and J called. These copies leave out some clones; in studies compared against another copy, an unresolved V gene accounts for under half, and the cause of the remainder is not known. The V and J calls and the clone size are those of that table, but D and trimming were determined from the DNA. The sample table holds approximately 140,000 clones, of which roughly 83% were seen once. The ten largest clones represent 5% to 6% of the sample.

CDR1 and CDR2 were assigned from the germline V gene as MGHRA and YSYEKL. The CDR3, cysteine through phenylalanine, is 17 amino acids long. Kept here is only the CDR3 DNA, which spans 51 bases and is read in frame from base 1. V is cut back by 3 bases and J by 1 base, with 8 bases in the junction unmatched. In the prospective study, participants were roughly 18 to 100 years old, resided in fewer than 25 geographic areas of the United States, and were enrolled through a virtual design. In the prospective study, participants were assigned to cohorts based on the clinical history participants reported in a screening survey and a study questionnaire. Mobile phlebotomists in the prospective study collected whole blood, serum and a nasopharyngeal or oropharyngeal swab from every participant. Prospective study participants could optionally give additional blood draws and questionnaires over a roughly two-month period. Prospective study blood samples were shipped either frozen or at room temperature before DNA extraction.

Broad study findings and their caveats: Clinical and demographic metadata were provided uncurated, with the amount varying by source and participant.

Sequences were obtained from PBMCs or T cells enriched from blood (not recorded which). The rearranged chain carries TRBV4-1 and TRBJ2-2, with TRBD1 identical over 7 junction bases. The TCR sequence derives from a man aged 40-55 years with acute COVID-19. Here is the DNA: TGCGCCAGCAGCCAGTCGGGACAGCCTTTGAACACCGGGGAGCTGTTTTTT. Its protein reads: CASSQSGQPLNTGELFF.